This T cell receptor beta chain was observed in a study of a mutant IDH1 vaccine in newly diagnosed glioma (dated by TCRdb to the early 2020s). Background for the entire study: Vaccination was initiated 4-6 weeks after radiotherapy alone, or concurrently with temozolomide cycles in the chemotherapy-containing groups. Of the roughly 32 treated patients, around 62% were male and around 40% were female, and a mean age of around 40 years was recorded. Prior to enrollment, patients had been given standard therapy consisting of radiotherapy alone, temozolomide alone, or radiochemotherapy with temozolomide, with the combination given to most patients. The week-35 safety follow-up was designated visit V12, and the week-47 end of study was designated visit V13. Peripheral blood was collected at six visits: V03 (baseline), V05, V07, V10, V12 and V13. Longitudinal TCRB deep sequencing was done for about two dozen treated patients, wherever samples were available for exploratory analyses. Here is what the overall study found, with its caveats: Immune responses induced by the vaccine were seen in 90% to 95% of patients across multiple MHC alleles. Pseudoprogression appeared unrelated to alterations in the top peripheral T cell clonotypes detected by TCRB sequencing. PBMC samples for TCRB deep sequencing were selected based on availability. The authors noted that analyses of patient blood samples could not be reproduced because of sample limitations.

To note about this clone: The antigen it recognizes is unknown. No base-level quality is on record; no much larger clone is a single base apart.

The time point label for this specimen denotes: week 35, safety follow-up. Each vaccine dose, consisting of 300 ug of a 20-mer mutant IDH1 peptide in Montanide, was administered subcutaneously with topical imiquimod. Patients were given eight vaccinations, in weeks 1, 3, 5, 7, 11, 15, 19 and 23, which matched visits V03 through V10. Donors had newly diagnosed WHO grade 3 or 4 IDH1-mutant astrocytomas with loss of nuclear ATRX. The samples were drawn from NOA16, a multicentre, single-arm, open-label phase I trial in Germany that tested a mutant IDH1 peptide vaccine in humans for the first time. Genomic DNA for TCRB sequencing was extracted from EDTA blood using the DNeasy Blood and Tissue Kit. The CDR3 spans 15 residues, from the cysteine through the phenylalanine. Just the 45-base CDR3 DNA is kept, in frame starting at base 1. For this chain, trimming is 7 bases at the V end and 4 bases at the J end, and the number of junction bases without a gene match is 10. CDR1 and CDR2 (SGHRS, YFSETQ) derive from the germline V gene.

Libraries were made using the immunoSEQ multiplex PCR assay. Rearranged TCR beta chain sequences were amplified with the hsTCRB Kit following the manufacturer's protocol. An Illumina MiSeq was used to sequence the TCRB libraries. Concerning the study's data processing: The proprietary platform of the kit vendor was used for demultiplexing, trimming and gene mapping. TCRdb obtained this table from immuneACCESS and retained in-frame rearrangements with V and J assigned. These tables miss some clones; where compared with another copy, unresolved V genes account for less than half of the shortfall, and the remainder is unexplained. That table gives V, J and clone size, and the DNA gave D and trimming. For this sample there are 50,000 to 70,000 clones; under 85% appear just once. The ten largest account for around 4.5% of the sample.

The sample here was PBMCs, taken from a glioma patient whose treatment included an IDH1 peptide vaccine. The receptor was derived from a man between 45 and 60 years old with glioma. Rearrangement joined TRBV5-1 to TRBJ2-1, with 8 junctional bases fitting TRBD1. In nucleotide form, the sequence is TGCGCCAGCCGCCCCCGGGACAGGCCTTACAATGAGCAGTTCTTC. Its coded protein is CASRPRDRPYNEQFF. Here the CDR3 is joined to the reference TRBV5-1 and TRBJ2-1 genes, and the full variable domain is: KAGVTQTPRYLIKTRGQQVTLSCSPISGHRSVSWYQQTPGQGLQFLFEYFSETQRNKGNFPGRFSGRQFSNSRSEMNVSTLELGDSALYLCASRPRDRPYNEQFFGPGTRLTVL.